The 15 T cell receptor beta chains presented below share a single source sample, sequenced in a study of shared clonotypes between healthy human individuals. Only in-frame clones appear in the TCRdb table, and some are missing; sequencing was by immunoSEQ multiplex PCR. Of about 2.1 million clones in the sample, about 93% are singletons; the top ten hold around 1.7%. Terminally differentiated effector memory CD45RA+ cells were left out of the naive CD8 fraction, which was CD45RO-negative and positively selected for CCR7. Sequencing was carried out using naive CD8+ T cells from PBMCs. All receptors come from a man aged 18 to 30 in good health. Some clones in this sample may be carry-over from other donors' samples.

The J gene is TRBJ2-3, the V gene TRBV6-5; tentatively, D is TRBD2 (6 bases). CDR3 length: 16 residues. From germline, CDR1 is MNHEY and CDR2 SVGAGI. V shed 1 base and J shed 0 bases, with 11 bases lying between them. As DNA, the CDR3 is TGTGCCAGCAGTTACTTATCCGGGGGTAGCACAGATACGCAGTATTTT. Protein product: CASSYLSGGSTDTQYF.

V is TRBV28 and J is TRBJ2-1; no definite D call. CDR1 MDHEN and CDR2 SYDVKM come from the germline V gene. Deletions cut 7 bases from V and 13 bases from J, with 14 bases between. This CDR3 contains 11 residues. The CDR3 DNA follows: TGTGCCAGCAAGCGCGGTCTCGGCCAGTTCTTC. Its translation is CASKRGLGQFF.

This rearrangement joins TRBV29-1 to TRBJ2-5; D remains ambiguous. Germline CDR1 SQVTM, CDR2 ANQGSEA. V shed 4 bases and J shed 4 bases, with 16 bases lying between them. The CDR3 is 14 amino acids. CDR3 sequence (DNA): TGCAGCGTTGTTGGGTCGCCCGCGAGAGAGACCCAGTACTTC. Translating it yields CSVVGSPARETQYF.

The table lists this clone with a count of one. The rearrangement uses TRBV5-6 and TRBJ1-4; weak D call: TRBD1 (6 bases). The germline gives CDR1 SGHDT, CDR2 YYEEEE. V shed 4 bases and J shed 8 bases, with 18 bases lying between them. The length of the CDR3 is 15 residues. CDR3 nucleotides: TGTGCCAGCAGCCCCTGGGGGGCGGGCCAAGAAAAACTGTTTTTT. It codes for CASSPWGAGQEKLFF.

This clone was recorded once. This sequence joins TRBV4-1 and TRBJ2-7, with 9 bases identical to TRBD1. Per the germline V gene, CDR1 is MGHRA and CDR2 is YSYEKL. Losses at the gene ends were 5 bases for V and 0 bases for J; bases not matched to a gene: 2. The CDR3 spans 14 residues. CDR3 protein: CASSGDRVSYEQYF. The CDR3, as DNA: TGCGCCAGCAGCGGGGACAGGGTCTCCTACGAGCAGTACTTC.

This clone came up a few times. V is TRBV7-6 and J is TRBJ2-5, with D possibly being TRBD1 or TRBD2 (6 bases each). The DNA end is a closer match to TRBJ2-7, so the J assignment may be wrong. This CDR3 is built from 15 residues. Germline loops: CDR1 SGHVS, CDR2 FNYEAQ. The CDR3 DNA sequence: TGTGCCAGCAGCTTAGCGGGGGGCGGGAAGTACGAGCAGTACTTC. It encodes CASSLAGGGKYEQYF.

The chain combines TRBV7-3 with TRBJ2-2; either TRBD1 or TRBD2 may fit D (6 bases each). Between the trimmed V and J ends, which lost 5 bases and 5 bases, there was a span of 12 bases. The CDR3 length is 14 residues. Looked up from germline, CDR1 is SGHTA and CDR2 is FQGTGA. The CDR3 sequence: CASSPTRGTGELFF. The CDR3, as DNA: TGTGCCAGCAGCCCGACTAGGGGGACCGGGGAGCTGTTTTTT.

This clone was seen a single time. J is TRBJ2-7 and V is TRBV29-1; D is possibly TRBD1 (5 bases). The CDR3 consists of 11 residues. The V gene lost 0 bases and the J gene lost 6 bases, with 6 bases spanning the gap. Germline V gene data show CDR1 as SQVTM and CDR2 as ANQGSEA. CDR3 nucleotides: TGCAGCGTTGAAGATCAGGGCGAGCAGTACTTC. Translation gives CSVEDQGEQYF.

The rearrangement links TRBV19 to TRBJ2-7; TRBD2 agrees at 10 bases. Trimming removed 3 bases from V and 2 bases from J; junction bases left unmatched: 7. The CDR3 runs to 16 residues. Per germline, CDR1 LNHDA and CDR2 SQIVND (reference sequence). CDR3 bases: TGTGCCAGTAGTATCCTAGCGGGAGCTCGAACCTACGAGCAGTACTTC. Its protein is CASSILAGARTYEQYF.

The chain has TRBV6-1 and TRBJ1-4; maybe TRBD1 (5 bases). Germline CDR1 MNHNS, CDR2 SASEGT. The CDR3 contains 14 residues. V lost 1 base and J 7 bases, leaving 10 bases between the germline ends. CDR3 DNA: TGTGCCAGCAGTGAAGGGGTCAGGGCTGAAAAACTGTTTTTT. It yields the protein CASSEGVRAEKLFF.

The chain recombines TRBV19 with TRBJ2-3, with unresolved D. With 3 bases removed from V and 4 bases from J, the gap between germline ends came to 11 bases. Germline loops: CDR1 LNHDA, CDR2 SQIVND (reference sequence). CDR3 length: 14 residues. The CDR3 DNA reads TGTGCCAGTAGTATCTATCACCCCCCAGATACGCAGTATTTT. Its protein product is CASSIYHPPDTQYF.

The chain uses TRBV7-6 and TRBJ2-1; D is uncertain. CDR3 size: 12 residues. V was shortened by 0 bases and J by 9 bases, with 6 bases between the two germline ends. CDR1 SGHVS and CDR2 FNYEAQ come from the germline V gene. CDR3 DNA sequence: TGTGCCAGCAGCTTAGCAGGGATTGAGCAGTTCTTC. The encoded protein is CASSLAGIEQFF.

This rearrangement joins TRBV11-3 to TRBJ2-7; D is tentatively TRBD1 or TRBD2 (5 bases each). The CDR3 consists of 13 residues. The V end was cut by 5 bases, the J end by 6 bases, with 14 bases between. CDR1 is SGHNT, CDR2 YENEEA, per germline. Written as DNA, the CDR3 is TGTGCCAGCAGCCCCCGTGGGGACCTCGAGCAGTACTTC. Encoded protein: CASSPRGDLEQYF.

The V and J genes are TRBV21-1 and TRBJ2-5; the D call in the table, TRBD1, was not verified against the DNA. TRBV21-1 is a pseudogene locus. CDR3 length: 14 residues. CDR3 in DNA: TGTGCCAGCAGGACGTACAATCCAGGGGAGACCCAGTACTTC. Its translation: CASRTYNPGETQYF.

This chain links TRBV28 with TRBJ2-2; TRBD2 is a possible D gene (5 bases). V dropped 2 bases and J dropped 1 base, with 11 bases sitting between them. In germline, CDR1 is MDHEN, CDR2 SYDVKM. This CDR3 is 16 amino acids long. The CDR3 region is CASSLDLRGNTGELFF. The CDR3 nucleotides read TGTGCCAGCAGTTTAGATCTTCGGGGGAACACCGGGGAGCTGTTTTTT.